This T cell receptor beta chain came from a study of T cells in narcolepsy. V shed 5 bases and J shed 3 bases, with 4 bases lying between them. CDR3 length: 10 amino acids. The V gene's germline CDR1 is DFQATT and CDR2 SNEGSKA (reference sequence). Profiled with immunoSEQ multiplex PCR; TCRdb holds only in-frame clones, not every one. Here the sample spans under 40,000 clones, 80% to 85% being singletons. The V and J genes are TRBV20-1 and TRBJ2-5; D call uncertain. Sequenced sample: memory (CD45RA-) CD4+ T cells from blood. This receptor was taken from a human donor in good health. This CDR3 is CSALKETQYF. In DNA, the CDR3 is TGCAGTGCTTTAAAAGAGACCCAGTACTTC.